The T cell receptor beta chain under discussion was sequenced for a study of prognosis after radiotherapy for stage I lung cancer. Trimming pared 11 bases from V and 3 bases from J, leaving 17 bases between. The CDR3 covers 14 residues. In germline, CDR1 is MNHNS, CDR2 SASEGT. Two-round multiplex PCR on genomic DNA was the method by which TCR beta CDR3 was amplified. Amplification during the initial PCR round employed primers specific to each TRBV and TRBJ gene. TCRdb fed the multiplex PCR reads into MiXCR, producing one record per CDR3 protein. In the table there are about 36,000 distinct CDR3 sequences, 25% to 40% of which are singletons. Two sampling time points were used, and about 5.8 milliliters of peripheral blood were drawn at each.

The chain is built from TRBV6-1 and TRBJ1-3; weak D call: TRBD1 (5 bases). This clonotype was obtained from a donor over 45 with non-small cell lung cancer. The sequencing used PBMCs, collected before or after stereotactic body radiation therapy (not recorded which). The CDR3 reads CASRGGVVGNTIYF. In nucleotides, the CDR3 is TGTGCCTCGCGGGGGGGAGTAGTTGGAAACACCATATATTTT.